The 27 T cell receptor beta chains in this list originate from one sample, sequenced in a study of CD8 T cells in Susac syndrome. About 0.5 to 1 ug RNA was reverse transcribed with random hexamers. One entry per CDR3 protein, called by TCRdb with MiXCR from the immunoSEQ multiplex PCR reads. This table has some 110,000 distinct CDR3 sequences, 94% appearing once. Source material: CD8+ T cells from PBMCs. The receptors here all came from a human donor with Susac syndrome.

This chain links TRBV5-6 with TRBJ2-7; 9 nucleotides match TRBD1. Germline V gene data show CDR1 as SGHDT and CDR2 as YYEEEE. V was clipped by 4 bases and J by 5 bases; unmatched bases: 13. CDR3 length: 16 amino acids. Here the CDR3 DNA reads TGTGCCAGCAGCCTGAGACCCGGGACAGGGTCCAACGAGCAGTACTTC. Amino acid sequence: CASSLRPGTGSNEQYF.

The chain uses TRBV12-3 or TRBV12-4 and TRBJ2-3, with TRBD2 as a possible D gene (5 bases). Trimming took 1 base from V and 9 from J, leaving 14 bases between them. CDR3 size: 14 residues. CDR3 bases: TGTGCCAGCAGTTTAGACCTTCTCGGGGTAACGCAGTATTTT. Translating gives CASSLDLLGVTQYF.

The rearrangement links TRBV13 to TRBJ1-2; D remains unclear. CDR3 size: 17 residues. The V gene lost 2 bases and the J gene lost 6 bases, with 22 bases spanning the gap. Per germline, CDR1 PRHDT and CDR2 FYEKMQ (reference sequence). This CDR3 is CASSLRGTGGGKDGYTF. CDR3 in DNA: TGTGCCAGCAGCTTACGCGGCACCGGAGGCGGGAAAGATGGCTACACCTTC. The full variable domain, its missing parts supplied by reference TRBV13 and TRBJ1-2, is AAGVIQSPRHLIKEKRETATLKCYPIPRHDTVYWYQQGPGQDPQFLISFYEKMQSDKGSIPDRFSAQQFSDYHSELNMSSLELGDSALYFCASSLRGTGGGKDGYTFGSGTRLTVV.

The chain carries TRBV5-8 and TRBJ2-7; 8 nucleotides agree with TRBD1. The junction had 11 bases not matched to a gene; V was cut back by 5 bases and J by 1 base. The length of the CDR3 is 16 residues. In germline, CDR1 is SGHTS, CDR2 YDEGEE. The CDR3 DNA follows: TGTGCCAGCAGTCACACGGGACAGGAGATATCCTACGAGCAGTACTTC. The encoded protein is CASSHTGQEISYEQYF.

The genes are TRBV20-1 and TRBJ1-1, with D uncertain. The ends were cut back, 0 bases at V and 3 bases at J, with 14 bases in the middle. The CDR3 is 15 residues long. Germline V CDR1 and CDR2: DFQATT, SNEGSKA (reference sequence). The CDR3 is CSARDPERADTEAFF. DNA for the CDR3: TGCAGTGCTAGAGATCCTGAAAGGGCGGACACTGAAGCTTTCTTT.

The gene calls are TRBV29-1 and TRBJ2-7; 8 nucleotides line up with TRBD1. V lost 4 bases to trimming and J lost 2 bases; unmatched junction nucleotides: 4. The V gene's germline CDR1 is SQVTM and CDR2 ANQGSEA. The CDR3 is 13 residues long. The CDR3 spells CSVALDRAYEQYF. The CDR3 nucleotides read TGCAGCGTTGCCTTGGACAGGGCCTACGAGCAGTACTTC.

V is TRBV12-3 or TRBV12-4 and J is TRBJ1-2, with D unresolved. The germline V and J ends were trimmed by 4 bases and 4 bases, with 10 bases remaining between them. This CDR3 comprises 13 residues. DNA of the CDR3: TGTGCCAGCAGTTCGTACAGACCCTATGGCTACACCTTC. Translation: CASSSYRPYGYTF.

The gene calls are TRBV11-2 and TRBJ2-7, with TRBD1 matching over 8 bases. The germline V gene has CDR1 SGHAT and CDR2 FQNNGV. J lost 0 bases, V lost 5 bases, and 12 bases had no gene match. This CDR3 comprises 17 residues. CDR3 residues: CASSHGQGPSASYEQYF. The CDR3 DNA sequence: TGTGCCAGCAGCCATGGACAGGGCCCATCTGCCTCCTACGAGCAGTACTTC.

V usage is TRBV29-1 and J usage is TRBJ2-1; D might be TRBD1 (6 bases). Trimming took 3 bases from V and 8 from J, leaving 20 bases between them. The length of the CDR3 is 15 residues. Germline V gene data show CDR1 as SQVTM and CDR2 as ANQGSEA. CDR3 sequence (DNA): TGCAGCGTTGACCGAGACAGGCCGAGGGGCGATGAGCAGTTCTTC. Encoded protein: CSVDRDRPRGDEQFF.

This clonotype was counted once. The chain is built from TRBV11-2 and TRBJ2-7, with unresolved D. V was clipped by 5 bases and J by 6 bases, with 8 bases between them. From germline, CDR1 is SGHAT and CDR2 FQNNGV. The CDR3 contains 11 residues. CDR3 sequence (DNA): TGTGCCAGCAGCGCCCCGTCCGAGCAGTACTTC. Translating gives CASSAPSEQYF.

This clonotype was picked up one time. This chain joins TRBV25-1 and TRBJ1-5; D is perhaps TRBD1 (6 bases). Germline V CDR1 and CDR2: MGHDK, SYGVNS. The CDR3 runs to 15 residues. The V gene lost 3 bases and the J gene lost 5 bases, with 14 bases spanning the gap. The chain's CDR3 is CASSDGQGPDQPQHF. In DNA form, the CDR3 reads TGTGCCAGCAGTGATGGGCAGGGGCCGGATCAGCCCCAGCATTTT.

The genes are TRBV9 and TRBJ2-3; D not resolved. The V gene's germline CDR1 is SGDLS and CDR2 YYNGEE. The CDR3 is made up of 14 amino acids. V shed 4 bases and J shed 0 bases, with 9 bases lying between them. In nucleotides, the CDR3 is TGTGCCAGCAGCCGCCGTGGAAGCACAGATACGCAGTATTTT. Its translation is CASSRRGSTDTQYF.

V gene TRBV5-1 combines with J gene TRBJ2-1; D ambiguous. Trimming cost V 4 bases and J 5 bases, with 7 bases left between them. CDR3 size: 12 residues. From germline, CDR1 is SGHRS and CDR2 YFSETQ. CDR3 sequence reads: CASSRDDNEQFF. CDR3 nucleotide sequence: TGCGCCAGCAGCAGGGATGACAATGAGCAGTTCTTC.

The V and J genes are TRBV19 and TRBJ1-5; D not resolved. The CDR3 extends over 12 amino acids. CDR1 and CDR2 from the germline V gene are LNHDA and SQIVND (reference sequence). V was clipped by 1 base and J by 6 bases, with 4 bases between them. In DNA form, the CDR3 reads TGTGCCAGTAGTATAGGTGCTCAGCCCCAGCATTTT. Amino acids: CASSIGAQPQHF.

The J gene is TRBJ1-2, the V gene TRBV18; no definite D call. The V gene lost 3 bases and the J gene lost 3 bases, with 17 bases spanning the gap. The germline gives CDR1 KGHSH, CDR2 LQKENI. The CDR3 totals 16 residues. The CDR3 sequence is CASSPGTAASHYGYTF. In nucleotides, the CDR3 is TGTGCCAGCTCACCCGGCACCGCCGCGTCCCACTATGGCTACACCTTC.

This clonotype appeared a single time. V is TRBV9 and J is TRBJ2-1; no definite D call. This CDR3 comprises 14 residues. The V gene lost 3 bases and the J gene lost 6 bases, with 13 bases spanning the gap. The germline gives CDR1 SGDLS, CDR2 YYNGEE. The CDR3 is CASSEAPVRNEQFF. CDR3 sequence (DNA): TGTGCCAGCAGCGAGGCCCCAGTACGCAATGAGCAGTTCTTC.

The V call is TRBV29-1, the J call TRBJ2-7, with D perhaps matching TRBD2 (6 bases). Trimming removed 3 bases at V and 2 bases at J, with 8 bases between. The CDR3 consists of 12 residues. Germline loops: CDR1 SQVTM, CDR2 ANQGSEA. The CDR3, as DNA: TGCAGCGTTGAGTCGGGGGCCTACGAGCAGTACTTC. Translating it yields CSVESGAYEQYF.

The chain couples TRBV5-1 to TRBJ2-6; D unresolved. The CDR3 consists of 14 residues. V was clipped by 4 bases and J by 4 bases, with 9 bases between them. Per the germline V gene, CDR1 is SGHRS and CDR2 is YFSETQ. Here the CDR3 reads CASSPKSGANVLTF. The CDR3 DNA is TGCGCCAGCAGCCCAAAGTCCGGGGCCAACGTCCTGACTTTC.

This chain uses TRBV5-4 with TRBJ2-7, with D possibly being TRBD1 (6 bases). The CDR3 totals 14 residues. With 10 bases removed from V and 3 bases from J, the gap between germline ends came to 20 bases. Germline CDR1 is SGHNT and CDR2 is YYREEE (reference sequence). CDR3 nucleotides: TGTGCCTCAGCAAGTTATGCAGGGGACTACGAGCAGTACTTC. It encodes CASASYAGDYEQYF.

The chain carries TRBV12-3 or TRBV12-4 and TRBJ1-6; no clear D gene. The ends were cut back, 6 bases at V and 0 bases at J, with 18 bases in the middle. This CDR3 comprises 18 residues. CDR3 DNA sequence: TGTGCCAGCAGCCCTGGACTTAAACATAGCTCCTATAATTCACCCCTCCACTTT. Its translation is CASSPGLKHSSYNSPLHF.

This chain connects TRBV7-9 to TRBJ1-1; no clear D gene. Trimming cost V 6 bases and J 5 bases, with 16 bases left between them. The CDR3 is 14 amino acids. The V gene's germline CDR1 is SEHNR and CDR2 FQNEAQ (reference sequence). The CDR3 DNA sequence: TGTGCCAGCAGTCCAGCAACAGCGGGGACTGAAGCTTTCTTT. Its protein is CASSPATAGTEAFF.

V is TRBV5-5 and J is TRBJ2-1; D call uncertain. V lost 1 base and J lost 8, with 10 bases in between. Germline loops: CDR1 SGHKS, CDR2 YYEKEE (reference sequence). CDR3 size: 13 residues. For the CDR3, the DNA is TGTGCCAGCAGCTTGCTACGGGTCGATGAGCAGTTCTTC. It codes for CASSLLRVDEQFF.

The chain carries TRBV29-1 and TRBJ1-2, with a tentative D call TRBD1 (6 bases). The germline gives CDR1 SQVTM, CDR2 ANQGSEA. V gave up 7 bases and J gave up 2 bases, with 11 bases separating them. The CDR3 loop spans 12 amino acids. CDR3 residues: CSAAGQNYGYTF. CDR3 in DNA: TGCAGCGCCGCCGGACAGAACTATGGCTACACCTTC.

The V call is TRBV7-9, the J call TRBJ2-1, with D perhaps TRBD2 (7 bases). Germline CDR1 reads SEHNR; CDR2 reads FQNEAQ (reference sequence). Trimming removed 0 bases from V and 2 bases from J, with 11 bases in between. CDR3 length equals 16 residues. CDR3 nucleotide sequence: TGTGCCAGCAGCTTAGCGGACGGGGGGCCCTACAATGAGCAGTTCTTC. It yields the protein CASSLADGGPYNEQFF.

The V and J genes are TRBV7-9 and TRBJ1-5; the D gene is possibly TRBD1 (5 bases). The CDR3 totals 12 residues. V lost 4 bases and J 16 bases, leaving 17 bases between the germline ends. CDR1 and CDR2 from the germline V gene are SEHNR and FQNEAQ (reference sequence). The CDR3 loop is CASSSGRDPSHF. DNA of the CDR3: TGTGCCAGCAGCTCGGGACGGGATCCTAGCCATTTT.

The V and J genes are TRBV5-1 and TRBJ2-3; D remains ambiguous. In germline, CDR1 is SGHRS, CDR2 YFSETQ. The CDR3 is made up of 14 amino acids. The ends were cut back, 0 bases at V and 6 bases at J, with 11 bases in the middle. Here the CDR3 reads CASSLDRNTDTQYF. For the CDR3, the DNA is TGCGCCAGCAGCTTGGACCGGAACACCGATACGCAGTATTTT.

The chain joins TRBV29-1 to TRBJ2-5, with 8 bases fitting TRBD2. Germline loops: CDR1 SQVTM, CDR2 ANQGSEA. The CDR3 has 15 amino acids. J was trimmed by 2 bases and V by 0 bases; bases with no gene match: 5. Here the CDR3 reads CSVEDRGGRQETQYF. The CDR3 DNA reads as TGCAGCGTTGAAGACCGGGGGGGCCGACAAGAGACCCAGTACTTC.